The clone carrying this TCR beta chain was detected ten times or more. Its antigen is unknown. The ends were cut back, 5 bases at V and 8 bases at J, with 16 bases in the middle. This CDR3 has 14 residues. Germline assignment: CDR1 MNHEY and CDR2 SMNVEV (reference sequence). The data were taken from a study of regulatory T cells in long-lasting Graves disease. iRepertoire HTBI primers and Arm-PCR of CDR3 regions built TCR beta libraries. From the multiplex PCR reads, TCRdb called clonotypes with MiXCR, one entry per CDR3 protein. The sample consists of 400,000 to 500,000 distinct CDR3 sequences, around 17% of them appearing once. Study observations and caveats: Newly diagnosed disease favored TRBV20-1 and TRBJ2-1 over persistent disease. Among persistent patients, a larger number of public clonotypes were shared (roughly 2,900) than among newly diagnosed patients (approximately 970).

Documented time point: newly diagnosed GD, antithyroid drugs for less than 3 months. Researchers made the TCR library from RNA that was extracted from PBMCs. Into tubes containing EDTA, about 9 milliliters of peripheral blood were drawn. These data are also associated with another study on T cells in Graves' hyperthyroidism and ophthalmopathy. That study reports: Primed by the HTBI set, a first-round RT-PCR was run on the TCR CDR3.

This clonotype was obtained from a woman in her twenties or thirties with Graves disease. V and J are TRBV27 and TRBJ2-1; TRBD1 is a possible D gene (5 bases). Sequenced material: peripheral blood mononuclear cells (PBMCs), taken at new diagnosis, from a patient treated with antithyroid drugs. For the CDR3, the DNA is TGTGCCAGCAGTGTCAGGGTCCCTGGCGATGAGCAGTTCTTC. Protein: CASSVRVPGDEQFF.